The 2 T cell receptor beta chains below were found in one sample sequenced in a study of CD8 T cells in Susac syndrome (dated 2019 in TCRdb). Library preparation used the immunoSEQ multiplex PCR assay. RNA was extracted using the RNeasy kit, and roughly 0.5 to 1 ug of the RNA was reverse transcribed with random hexamers. Using fastp trimming at Q25 and MiXCR clonotype assembly, TCRdb reanalyzed the public sequencing data and kept in-frame beta chains. Rows are combined by CDR3 protein, so each entry shows the most common genes and DNA. This sample lists approximately 71,000 distinct CDR3 sequences; nearly 96% were detected once. The ten largest clones add up to approximately 0.11% of the sample. The sample taken for sequencing was CD4+ T cells from PBMCs. These receptors were taken from a human donor with multiple sclerosis.

The CDR3 DNA reads as TGTGCCAGCAGTATCCTGAGGACAGATACGCAGTATTTT. It codes for CASSILRTDTQYF. The chain has TRBV6-5 and TRBJ2-3; D unclear. Trimming took 5 bases from V and 3 from J, leaving 9 bases between them. The germline V gene has CDR1 MNHEY and CDR2 SVGAGI. The CDR3 totals 13 residues.

The chain recombines TRBV6-2 or TRBV6-3 with TRBJ2-7; 10 positions agree with TRBD2. In germline, CDR1 is MNHEY, CDR2 SVGEGT. The CDR3 runs 14 residues. Losses at the gene ends were 5 bases for V and 4 bases for J; bases not matched to a gene: 5. The DNA for the CDR3 is TGTGCCAGCAGTCTCACTAGCGGGGCTTACGAGCAGTACTTC. It is translated as CASSLTSGAYEQYF.